The next 29 T cell receptor beta chains were all read from a single sample in a study of blood T cell repertoires in COVID-19. The table came from immunoSEQ multiplex PCR; TCRdb's copy has only in-frame clones and leaves some out. The sample gives fewer than 400,000 clones, around 90% of which show up once; about 4.7% is in the top ten. Sequencing input: PBMCs or T cells enriched from blood (not recorded which). Receptors originate from a man aged 30 to 45 who had recovered from COVID-19.

This chain connects TRBV2 to TRBJ2-2; D is undetermined. CDR1 SNHLY and CDR2 FYNNEI come from the germline V gene. The CDR3 is made up of 14 amino acids. Trimming removed 6 bases at V and 0 bases at J, with 8 bases between. The CDR3, as DNA: TGTGCCAGCAGGGAGATTGCGAACACCGGGGAGCTGTTTTTT. Its translation: CASREIANTGELFF.

This clone has only one observation. The rearrangement links TRBV2 to TRBJ2-1, with 9 bases that match TRBD2. Per germline, CDR1 SNHLY and CDR2 FYNNEI. The V gene end was trimmed by 4 bases and the J gene end by 7 bases; junction bases not matched to a gene: 8. The CDR3 extends over 15 amino acids. CDR3 region: CASSVGGGARNEQFF. For the CDR3, the DNA is TGTGCCAGCAGTGTAGGCGGGGGGGCGAGGAATGAGCAGTTCTTC.

The V call is TRBV30, the J call TRBJ1-2; 8 nucleotides align to TRBD1. The V gene's germline CDR1 is GTSNPN and CDR2 SVGIG (reference sequence). With V trimmed by 8 bases and J by 6 bases, 11 bases remained unmatched. CDR3 length equals 13 residues. The CDR3 loop reads CARTRWGQDGYTF. CDR3 nucleotide sequence: TGTGCCCGGACGAGGTGGGGACAGGATGGCTACACCTTC.

The chain recombines TRBV5-6 with TRBJ1-1, with 7 bases aligning to TRBD1. The CDR3 is made up of 16 amino acids. The germline gives CDR1 SGHDT, CDR2 YYEEEE. Losses at the gene ends were 3 bases for V and 0 bases for J; bases not matched to a gene: 8. The CDR3 nucleotides read TGTGCCAGCAGCTCCATACCGGGACAGATGAACACTGAAGCTTTCTTT. Amino acids: CASSSIPGQMNTEAFF.

The chain couples TRBV3-1 (or the pseudogene TRBV3-2) to TRBJ1-6; D is ambiguous. Trimming cost V 1 base and J 9 bases, with 13 bases left between them. Germline-derived CDR1 and CDR2 are LGHDT and YNNKEL (reference sequence). The CDR3 runs to 15 residues. The CDR3 DNA is TGTGCCAGCAGCCAAGGGGGAGGGTTTGGTTCACCCCTCCACTTT. Translated, it gives CASSQGGGFGSPLHF.

In this sample, this clone turned up once. The rearrangement links TRBV7-9 to TRBJ1-6, with 12 bases matching TRBD1. The length of the CDR3 is 16 residues. The ends lost 4 bases at V and 3 bases at J; junction bases unmatched: 1. The V gene's germline CDR1 is SEHNR and CDR2 FQNEAQ (reference sequence). CDR3 residues: CASSWDRGLYNSPLHF. The CDR3 DNA reads TGTGCCAGCAGCTGGGACAGGGGGCTCTATAATTCACCCCTCCACTTT.

The chain carries TRBV7-2 and TRBJ1-1, with TRBD1 matching 8 bases. The V gene's germline CDR1 is SGHTA and CDR2 FQGNSA. The CDR3 has 14 amino acids. Trimming at V came to 3 bases and at J to 5 bases, leaving 5 bases not matched to a gene. The DNA of the CDR3 is TGTGCCAGCAGCTTCGGACAGGGTCGGACTGAAGCTTTCTTT. Translating gives CASSFGQGRTEAFF.

This clone has more than one count but fewer than ten. The V call is TRBV11-2, the J call TRBJ2-7; no clear D gene. The ends were cut back, 5 bases at V and 3 bases at J, with 8 bases in the middle. CDR3 length: 12 amino acids. CDR1 is SGHAT, CDR2 FQNNGV, per germline. CDR3 coding DNA: TGTGCCAGCAGCCCCGAGGACTACGAGCAGTACTTC. Its translation: CASSPEDYEQYF.

The V call is TRBV15, the J call TRBJ1-2; D gene unclear. The CDR3 has 15 residues. Per germline, CDR1 LNHNV and CDR2 YYDKDF (reference sequence). V shed 0 bases and J shed 7 bases, with 15 bases lying between them. CDR3 DNA sequence: TGTGCCACCAGCAGAGATTCTAGCCCATCCGCTGGCTACACCTTC. It is translated as CATSRDSSPSAGYTF.

The V call is TRBV7-9, the J call TRBJ2-1; 12 bases align to TRBD2. With V trimmed by 2 bases and J by 7 bases, 6 bases remained unmatched. This CDR3 has 16 residues. CDR1 SEHNR and CDR2 FQNEAQ come from the germline V gene (reference sequence). CDR3 sequence (DNA): TGTGCCAGCAGCTTACTAGCGGGGGGGCTTTATAATGAGCAGTTCTTC. Encoded protein: CASSLLAGGLYNEQFF.

This clone was counted once. V is TRBV7-9 and J is TRBJ1-1, with 8 nucleotides matching TRBD1. Germline CDR1 is SEHNR and CDR2 is FQNEAQ (reference sequence). The CDR3 has 15 amino acids. J gave up 0 bases and V 4 bases, and 4 bases lay outside the gene matches. DNA for the CDR3: TGTGCCAGCAGCTGGAGACAGGGGTTGAACACTGAAGCTTTCTTT. It specifies CASSWRQGLNTEAFF. Based on the CDR3 plus reference TRBV7-9 and TRBJ1-1, the full variable domain is DTGVSQNPRHKITKRGQNVTFRCDPISEHNRLYWYRQTLGQGPEFLTYFQNEAQLEKSRLLSDRFSAERPKGSFSTLEIQRTEQGDSAMYLCASSWRQGLNTEAFFGQGTRLTVV.

The chain uses TRBV7-2 and TRBJ2-3; 12 bases map to TRBD2. V shed 1 base, J shed 2 bases, and the junction held 4 bases outside the gene matches. The CDR3 loop spans 17 amino acids. Germline V gene sequence: CDR1 SGHTA, CDR2 FQGNSA. CDR3 sequence reads: CASSLEASGGVTDTQYF. In DNA form, the CDR3 reads TGTGCCAGCAGCTTAGAGGCTAGCGGGGGGGTCACAGATACGCAGTATTTT.

This clone was recorded only once. The chain links TRBV18 to TRBJ1-1, with 7 bases matching TRBD1. CDR1 and CDR2 (germline): KGHSH, LQKENI. CDR3 size: 13 residues. J lost 5 bases, V lost 4 bases, and 4 bases had no gene match. The CDR3 loop is CASSLTGETEAFF. The CDR3 nucleotides are TGTGCCAGCTCACTTACAGGGGAAACTGAAGCTTTCTTT. The full variable domain, rest sourced from reference TRBV18 and TRBJ1-1, is NAGVMQNPRHLVRRRGQEARLRCSPMKGHSHVYWYRQLPEEGLKFMVYLQKENIIDESGMPKERFSAEFPKEGPSILRIQQVVRGDSAAYFCASSLTGETEAFFGQGTRLTVV.

The chain joins TRBV5-4 to TRBJ2-3, with a weak D call TRBD2 (7 bases). The ends were cut back, 4 bases at V and 6 bases at J, with 30 bases in the middle. This CDR3 comprises 19 residues. Germline loops: CDR1 SGHNT, CDR2 YYREEE (reference sequence). CDR3 sequence (DNA): TGTGCCAGCAGCCCCGATCTTCCTTCTCGGGGGGCTGGGGCGGATACGCAGTATTTT. It specifies CASSPDLPSRGAGADTQYF.

This chain connects TRBV5-1 to TRBJ2-3, with 11 positions matching TRBD1. The CDR3 is made up of 17 amino acids. The germline V gene has CDR1 SGHRS and CDR2 YFSETQ. V lost 0 bases, J lost 0 bases, and 3 bases stayed unmatched. The CDR3 sequence is CASSLGDRGSSTDTQYF. The CDR3 DNA sequence: TGCGCCAGCAGCTTGGGGGACAGGGGGTCTAGCACAGATACGCAGTATTTT.

This chain uses TRBV10-2 with TRBJ2-7; TRBD2 matches at 11 bases. V trimming: 6 bases; J trimming: 3 bases; junction bases outside the gene matches: 10. Germline-derived CDR1 and CDR2 are WSHSY and SAAADI. The CDR3 is made up of 16 amino acids. The CDR3 DNA follows: TGCGCCAGCAGCGAGGTAGCGGGGGGGCTTCTCTACGAGCAGTACTTC. This translates into CASSEVAGGLLYEQYF.

This chain uses TRBV5-4 with TRBJ2-2; TRBD1 aligns across 8 bases. This CDR3 region has 15 residues. Per the germline V gene, CDR1 is SGHNT and CDR2 is YYREEE (reference sequence). The junction had 1 base not matched to a gene; V was cut back by 3 bases and J by 0 bases. As DNA, the CDR3 is TGTGCCAGCAGCTCGGACAGGGCGAACACCGGGGAGCTGTTTTTT. Translated, it gives CASSSDRANTGELFF.

This chain uses TRBV15 with TRBJ2-1, with D possibly matching TRBD1 (6 bases). Germline V gene sequence: CDR1 LNHNV, CDR2 YYDKDF (reference sequence). V shed 0 bases and J shed 0 bases, with 15 bases lying between them. The CDR3 is 18 amino acids. CDR3 sequence: CATSRDYVGASSYNEQFF. CDR3 nucleotides: TGTGCCACCAGCAGAGATTACGTGGGGGCTAGCTCCTACAATGAGCAGTTCTTC.

The rearrangement joins TRBV27 to TRBJ2-1; D call uncertain. This CDR3 comprises 15 residues. Trimming left V 5 bases short and J 4 bases short, with 15 bases between. From germline, CDR1 is MNHEY and CDR2 SMNVEV (reference sequence). The CDR3 DNA is TGTGCCAGCAGTACTGGGCAGAGCCTTTACAATGAGCAGTTCTTC. Amino acid sequence: CASSTGQSLYNEQFF.

The chain joins TRBV10-3 to TRBJ2-1, with 14 bases matching TRBD2. CDR3 length equals 17 residues. With 3 bases clipped from V and 9 bases from J, the junction kept 10 bases outside the gene matches. Germline loops: CDR1 ENHRY, CDR2 SYGVKD. The CDR3 sequence: CAISDSAGTSGGPEQFF. In DNA, the CDR3 is TGTGCCATCAGTGATTCTGCCGGGACTAGCGGGGGACCTGAGCAGTTCTTC.

This clone was observed a single time. This chain uses TRBV27 with TRBJ2-3; 7 nucleotides line up with TRBD2. This CDR3 is built from 16 residues. The trim removed 0 bases at V and 2 bases at J, leaving 5 bases unmatched. CDR1 and CDR2 from the germline V gene are MNHEY and SMNVEV (reference sequence). CDR3 sequence: CASSLSRLAATDTQYF. For the CDR3, the DNA is TGTGCCAGCAGTTTATCAAGGCTAGCGGCCACAGATACGCAGTATTTT.

The gene calls are TRBV12-3 or TRBV12-4 and TRBJ1-5; D is ambiguous. V shed 6 bases and J shed 6 bases, with 12 bases lying between them. The CDR3 has 13 amino acids. Written as DNA, the CDR3 is TGTGCCAGCAGGCCCGGAGAGAGTCAGCCCCAGCATTTT. Translated, it gives CASRPGESQPQHF.

The V call is TRBV2, the J call TRBJ2-2; D possibly corresponds to TRBD1 (6 bases). Trimming shortened V by 5 bases and J by 6 bases, and 13 bases separated the two germline ends. The germline CDR1 and CDR2 sequences are SNHLY and FYNNEI. The CDR3 consists of 14 residues. Here the CDR3 reads CASSFRQGSGELFF. CDR3 nucleotides: TGTGCCAGCAGTTTCCGCCAGGGGTCCGGGGAGCTGTTTTTT.

CDR3 DNA: TGTGCCAGCAGTTACTGGGCGGCAGGGGGCTTGGTTGGCTACACCTTC. This sequence encodes CASSYWAAGGLVGYTF. The rearrangement joins TRBV6-5 to TRBJ1-2; TRBD1 agrees at 8 bases. The V gene's germline CDR1 is MNHEY and CDR2 SVGAGI. The CDR3 totals 16 residues. With V trimmed by 1 base and J by 7 bases, 11 bases remained unmatched.

This clone was detected once. This chain connects TRBV6-4 to TRBJ2-1; 8 positions agree with TRBD2. With 2 bases clipped from V and 10 bases from J, the junction kept 4 bases outside the gene matches. The germline V gene has CDR1 MRHNA and CDR2 SNTAGT. CDR3 size: 13 residues. CDR3 coding DNA: TGTGCCAGCAGTGACGACCAGCGGGGGGAGCAGTTCTTC. Its protein product is CASSDDQRGEQFF.

The rearrangement links TRBV5-4 to TRBJ1-5; TRBD1 matches at 7 bases. V was clipped by 4 bases and J by 4 bases; unmatched bases: 5. CDR1 SGHNT and CDR2 YYREEE come from the germline V gene (reference sequence). The CDR3 extends over 14 amino acids. The CDR3: CASSIDRANQPQHF. The CDR3 nucleotides are TGTGCCAGCAGCATCGACAGGGCGAATCAGCCCCAGCATTTT.

This chain connects TRBV9 to TRBJ1-2; D is unresolved. The CDR3 extends over 12 amino acids. V shed 0 bases and J shed 4 bases, with 4 bases lying between them. Per germline, CDR1 SGDLS and CDR2 YYNGEE. CDR3 bases: TGTGCCAGCAGCGTAGACAGCTATGGCTACACCTTC. This translates into CASSVDSYGYTF. Drawing the rest from reference TRBV9 and TRBJ1-2, the complete variable domain is DSGVTQTPKHLITATGQRVTLRCSPRSGDLSVYWYQQSLDQGLQFLIQYYNGEERAKGNILERFSAQQFPDLHSELNLSSLELGDSALYFCASSVDSYGYTFGSGTRLTVV.

Only one count was recorded for this clone. The chain employs TRBV6-1 and TRBJ2-7; 9 bases line up with TRBD2. Losses at the gene ends were 2 bases for V and 2 bases for J; bases not matched to a gene: 10. The CDR3 totals 17 residues. Germline CDR1 is MNHNS and CDR2 is SASEGT. CDR3 nucleotides: TGTGCCAGCAGTGAATTGGGGCTAGCGGGGCGAGCCTACGAGCAGTACTTC. This codes for CASSELGLAGRAYEQYF.

This chain uses TRBV19 with TRBJ1-3; D is perhaps TRBD1 (6 bases). V dropped 3 bases and J dropped 2 bases, with 14 bases sitting between them. The CDR3 contains 16 residues. Germline V gives CDR1 LNHDA, CDR2 SQIVND (reference sequence). CDR3 region: CASSIRWDIAGNTIYF. CDR3 sequence (DNA): TGTGCCAGTAGTATCCGATGGGACATAGCTGGAAACACCATATATTTT.